This T cell receptor beta chain stems from a study of spatial heterogeneity in lung cancer. Across the study: More than 8.5 raw reads, on average, carried each unique TCR and UMI combination.

This clonotype was observed a handful of times. Germline CDR1 and CDR2: MDHEN and SYDVKM. This CDR3 has 13 residues. Between the trimmed V and J ends, which lost 3 bases and 3 bases, there was a span of 8 bases. Via MiXCR, TCRdb re-called the 5' RACE reads, giving one row per CDR3 protein. Among under 150,000 distinct CDR3 sequences listed, more than 10% were seen once. Time point denoted: blood at routine non-recurrence follow-up after resection. Sequencing was performed on whole RNA extracted from tumor and nontumor lung tissue, or from frozen PBMC, and the material was left unsorted. Specimen: PBMCs, collected at follow-up. The chain recombines TRBV28 with TRBJ2-5; D uncertain. The TCR was taken from a male donor with early-stage non-small cell lung cancer. Here the CDR3 DNA reads TGTGCCAGCAGTTTTGGCCGAAAAGAGACCCAGTACTTC. It is translated as CASSFGRKETQYF.